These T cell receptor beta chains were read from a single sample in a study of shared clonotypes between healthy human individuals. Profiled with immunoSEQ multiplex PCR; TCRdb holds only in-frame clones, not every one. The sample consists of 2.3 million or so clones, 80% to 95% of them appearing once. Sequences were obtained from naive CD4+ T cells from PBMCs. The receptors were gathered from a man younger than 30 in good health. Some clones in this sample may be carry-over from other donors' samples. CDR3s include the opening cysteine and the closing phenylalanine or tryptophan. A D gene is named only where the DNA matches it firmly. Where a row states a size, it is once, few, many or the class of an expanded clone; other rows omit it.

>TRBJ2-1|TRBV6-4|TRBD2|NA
CASSDPSAGGYNEQFF
TGTGCCAGCAGTGACCCCTCCGCGGGAGGCTACAATGAGCAGTTCTTC
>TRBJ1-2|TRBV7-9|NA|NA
CASSLSTAGYGYTF
TGTGCCAGCAGCTTAAGTACAGCGGGCTATGGCTACACCTTC
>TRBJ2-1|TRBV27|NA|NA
CASSLFSGWESRSEQFF
TGTGCCAGCAGTTTGTTCAGTGGGTGGGAGTCCCGGAGCGAGCAGTTCTTC
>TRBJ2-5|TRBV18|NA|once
CASSPPSIAETQYF
TGTGCCAGCTCACCACCGAGCATAGCAGAGACCCAGTACTTC
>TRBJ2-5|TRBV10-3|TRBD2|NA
CAISETAAGGKETQYF
TGTGCCATCAGTGAGACCGCCGCGGGAGGGAAAGAGACCCAGTACTTC
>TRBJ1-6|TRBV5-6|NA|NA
CASSLGPDSPLHF
TGTGCCAGCAGCTTGGGACCAGATTCACCCCTCCACTTT
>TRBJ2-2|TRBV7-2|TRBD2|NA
CASRLAGGRNTGELFF
TGTGCCAGCAGGTTAGCGGGAGGTCGGAACACCGGGGAGCTGTTTTTT
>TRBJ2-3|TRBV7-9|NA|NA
CASSPRLGGKETDTQYF
TGTGCCAGCAGCCCCCGTCTGGGGGGAAAAGAAACAGATACGCAGTATTTT
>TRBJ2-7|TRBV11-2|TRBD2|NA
CASSPSSIAGGREQYF
TGTGCCAGCAGCCCCTCTTCAATAGCGGGAGGGCGCGAGCAGTACTTC
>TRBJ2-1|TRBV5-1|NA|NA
CASTILPNYNEQFF
TGCGCCAGCACCATCCTACCCAACTACAATGAGCAGTTCTTC
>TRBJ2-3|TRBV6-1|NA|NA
CASNTGHLTDTQYF
TGTGCCAGCAATACCGGCCACCTCACAGATACGCAGTATTTT
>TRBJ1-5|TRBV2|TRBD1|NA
CASSPGTASNQPQHF
TGTGCCAGCAGCCCCGGGACAGCGAGCAATCAGCCCCAGCATTTT
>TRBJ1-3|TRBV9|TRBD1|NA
CASSAFDRVSGNTIYF
TGTGCCAGCAGCGCATTTGACAGGGTCTCTGGAAACACCATATATTTT
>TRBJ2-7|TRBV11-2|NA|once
CASSWGPASGQYF
TGTGCCAGCAGCTGGGGCCCAGCCTCGGGGCAGTACTTC